Below are 15 T cell receptor beta chains sequenced from a single sample in a study of naive and memory T cell subsets. Two oligonucleotides, mixed equimolar, formed the beta constant-region primer covering TRBC1 and TRBC2. TCRdb redid the calling of the UMI-ligation and nested PCR reads with MiXCR, one entry per CDR3 protein. The sample carries roughly 98,000 distinct CDR3 sequences, approximately 6.5% recorded once. Sequenced sample: central memory CD4+ T cells from blood. These receptors were obtained from a human donor in good health.

This clonotype was observed a handful of times. The chain couples TRBV7-2 to TRBJ2-7; TRBD2 matches 8 bases. With 2 bases clipped from V and 3 bases from J, the junction kept 15 bases outside the gene matches. The CDR3 covers 18 residues. Germline V CDR1 and CDR2: SGHTA, FQGNSA. CDR3 DNA sequence: TGTGCCAGCAGCTTACTCCGGGGGGGGGTCCTAAACCTCTACGAGCAGTACTTC. Amino acids: CASSLLRGGVLNLYEQYF.

This clonotype was seen ten or more times. The rearrangement uses TRBV20-1 and TRBJ1-5; TRBD1 might be the D (5 bases). The germline gives CDR1 DFQATT, CDR2 SNEGSKA (reference sequence). V was shortened by 0 bases and J by 1 base, with 13 bases between the two germline ends. The CDR3 totals 16 residues. Here the CDR3 reads CSARDWGGSSNQPQHF. The DNA for the CDR3 is TGCAGTGCTAGAGATTGGGGCGGATCAAGCAATCAGCCCCAGCATTTT.

In its sample, this clonotype was seen a few times. The chain is built from TRBV29-1 and TRBJ2-3, with D possibly called TRBD1 or TRBD2 (5 bases each). The CDR3 runs 13 residues. CDR1 SQVTM and CDR2 ANQGSEA come from the germline V gene. V was pared by 8 bases and J by 0 bases, with 12 bases between. CDR3 sequence (DNA): TGCAGCTCCAGAGGGGTCAGCACAGATACGCAGTATTTT. It yields the protein CSSRGVSTDTQYF.

This clonotype was observed at least ten times. V and J are TRBV18 and TRBJ1-2, with TRBD1 matching over 7 bases. Germline V CDR1 and CDR2: KGHSH, LQKENI. This CDR3 has 22 amino acids. Trimming cost V 4 bases and J 1 base; bases outside gene matches: 27. The CDR3 loop reads CASSQNNSPARDSAKLNYGYTF. CDR3 in DNA: TGTGCCAGCTCACAAAATAATTCCCCTGCTCGGGACAGTGCTAAGCTTAACTATGGCTACACCTTC. Full variable domain (outside the CDR3, taken from reference TRBV18 and TRBJ1-2): NAGVMQNPRHLVRRRGQEARLRCSPMKGHSHVYWYRQLPEEGLKFMVYLQKENIIDESGMPKERFSAEFPKEGPSILRIQQVVRGDSAAYFCASSQNNSPARDSAKLNYGYTFGSGTRLTVV.

The table lists this clonotype with a few counts. The rearrangement joins TRBV12-5 to TRBJ2-1, with 12 bases matching TRBD1. Germline lookup yields CDR1 LGHNT and CDR2 FRNRAP. V lost 1 base, J lost 8 bases, and 9 bases stayed unmatched. This CDR3 comprises 17 residues. The CDR3 sequence is CASGLAGQGAGVDEQFF. DNA of the CDR3: TGTGCTAGTGGTTTGGCGGGACAGGGGGCGGGAGTTGATGAGCAGTTCTTC.

There are many counts of this clonotype. The genes are TRBV28 and TRBJ1-6; no clear D gene. With 3 bases removed from V and 4 bases from J, the gap between germline ends came to 7 bases. Germline CDR1 MDHEN, CDR2 SYDVKM. CDR3 length: 14 residues. The CDR3 region is CASSFGRYNSPLHF. In DNA form, the CDR3 reads TGTGCCAGCAGTTTCGGGCGTTATAATTCACCCCTCCACTTT.

The CDR3: CASSPHIPISGANVLTF. In DNA form, the CDR3 reads TGTGCCAGCAGTCCCCACATCCCTATCTCTGGGGCCAACGTCCTGACTTTC. V is TRBV6-7 and J is TRBJ2-6; no definite D call. TRBV6-7 falls under the ORF class, with uncertain function. V lost 5 bases and J 0 bases, leaving 14 bases between the germline ends. The CDR3 runs 17 residues.

This clonotype was found many times. The CDR3 bases are TGTGCCAGCAGCTTCCACGGGGCCCTGGTCAATCAGCCCCAGCATTTT. It codes for CASSFHGALVNQPQHF. J is TRBJ1-5 and V is TRBV7-8; D possibly corresponds to TRBD1 (5 bases). V dropped 3 bases and J dropped 3 bases, with 15 bases sitting between them. CDR1 and CDR2 from the germline V gene are SGHVS and FQNEAQ. The CDR3 has 16 amino acids.

This clonotype was counted at least ten times. The chain carries TRBV5-6 and TRBJ1-4; D is perhaps TRBD1 (5 bases). Germline V gene sequence: CDR1 SGHDT, CDR2 YYEEEE. V lost 5 bases to trimming and J lost 6 bases, with 11 bases between them. The CDR3 runs to 13 residues. The CDR3 DNA reads TGTGCCAGCAGAAGGGACTCGGATGAAAAACTGTTTTTT. Its protein is CASRRDSDEKLFF.

This clonotype was recorded many times. The V call is TRBV20-1, the J call TRBJ1-5; unclear D gene. The CDR3 covers 20 residues. Per the germline V gene, CDR1 is DFQATT and CDR2 is SNEGSKA (reference sequence). V lost 3 bases, J lost 4 bases, and 31 bases lay in between. The CDR3 region has the DNA TGCAGTGCTAGGGGAAACCCCATCGACACACGGCCCCGTAGGAATCAGCCCCAGCATTTT. It translates to CSARGNPIDTRPRRNQPQHF.

This clonotype was observed many times. The chain joins TRBV24-1 to TRBJ2-6; no definite D call. V lost 9 bases, J lost 0 bases, and 5 bases lay in between. Per the germline V gene, CDR1 is KGHDR and CDR2 is SFDVKD. CDR3 length: 13 amino acids. The CDR3 region has the DNA TGTGCCACCTCCGTCTCTGGGGCCAACGTCCTGACTTTC. It is translated as CATSVSGANVLTF.

The chain has TRBV5-1 and TRBJ2-5; D assignment may be TRBD1 or TRBD2 (5 bases each). The CDR3 contains 14 residues. Germline CDR1 reads SGHRS; CDR2 reads YFSETQ. V dropped 3 bases and J dropped 0 bases, with 9 bases sitting between them. This chain's CDR3 is CASSSGTYQETQYF. The CDR3, as DNA: TGCGCCAGCAGCTCCGGGACGTACCAAGAGACCCAGTACTTC. Together with reference TRBV5-1 and TRBJ2-5, the CDR3 gives the full variable domain: KAGVTQTPRYLIKTRGQQVTLSCSPISGHRSVSWYQQTPGQGLQFLFEYFSETQRNKGNFPGRFSGRQFSNSRSEMNVSTLELGDSALYLCASSSGTYQETQYFGPGTRLLVL.

This clonotype appeared a few times. The chain employs TRBV6-6 and TRBJ2-7; D is perhaps TRBD2 (6 bases). This CDR3 has 14 amino acids. The germline V gene encodes CDR1 MNHNY and CDR2 SVGAGI (reference sequence). V shed 3 bases and J shed 4 bases, with 13 bases lying between them. The CDR3 DNA is TGTGCCAGCAGTTATGCGGGAATGAGTTACGAGCAGTACTTC. As protein: CASSYAGMSYEQYF.

CDR3: CASSEWTARGTDTQYF. The CDR3 DNA reads as TGTGCCAGCAGCGAGTGGACAGCCCGGGGCACAGATACGCAGTATTTT. The chain has TRBV7-3 and TRBJ2-3; tentative D call: TRBD1 (6 bases). V lost 5 bases and J 1 base, leaving 16 bases between the germline ends. CDR1 and CDR2 (germline): SGHTA, FQGTGA. The CDR3 spans 16 residues.

The rearrangement joins TRBV12-3 or TRBV12-4 to TRBJ2-2; unclear D gene. The CDR3 is 13 residues long. The ends were cut back, 3 bases at V and 2 bases at J, with 4 bases in the middle. The CDR3 loop is CASSLLNTGELFF. The CDR3 coding sequence is TGTGCCAGCAGTTTGTTAAACACCGGGGAGCTGTTTTTT.